The entry below gives a single T cell receptor (beta chain) sequence along with its context. Its antigen is still unknown. TCRdb re-analysed the RT-PCR reads in MiXCR, keeping a single row per CDR3 protein. The table has hundreds of thousands of distinct CDR3 sequences, about 12% seen once. These data are taken from a study of response to subunit inactivated influenza vaccine. CDR3 length: 15 amino acids. CDR1 is SEHNR and CDR2 is FQNEAQ in the germline V gene (reference sequence). V lost 6 bases and J 0 bases, leaving 15 bases between the germline ends. Study-wide findings and caveats: It was suggested by the authors that few new T cells are recruited by each seasonal influenza vaccination.

The chain carries TRBV7-9 and TRBJ2-7; the D gene is possibly TRBD1 (6 bases). This sample comprised PBMCs from blood, obtained on the day of vaccination. This TCR was recovered from a man aged 45-65 years who received an inactivated influenza vaccine. The CDR3 DNA is TGTGCCAGCAGGCCGACAGGTTGGAGCTCCTACGAGCAGTACTTC. It encodes CASRPTGWSSYEQYF.